This TCR beta chain was sequenced in a study of T-cell reconstitution after alpha-beta-depleted transplantation in children. It was with unique molecular identifiers that the TCRbeta library was prepared. In TCRdb, the PCR reads were re-called with MiXCR into one record per CDR3 protein. The sample contains about 610,000 distinct CDR3 sequences, roughly a tenth of which appear only once. The CDR3 is 13 residues long. In germline, CDR1 is MNHEY, CDR2 SVGEGT. Deletions cut 2 bases from V and 5 bases from J, with 9 bases between. This clonotype was counted at least ten times. The source is a human donor who donated a stem cell graft to a child with acute myeloid leukemia. Here the sequenced sample was PBMCs from the stem cell graft donor, taken from the stem cell graft. This chain uses TRBV6-2 or TRBV6-3 with TRBJ2-5, with D unclear. The CDR3 DNA reads as TGTGCCAGCAGTTACGCACAACTTGAGACCCAGTACTTC. This encodes CASSYAQLETQYF.